These 31 T cell receptor beta chains share one sample of origin, sequenced in a study of CD4 T cells in relation to SARS-CoV-2 and coronaviruses. Using immunoSEQ multiplex PCR, the repertoire was profiled, and TCRdb retains in-frame clones only, with some absent. This sample yields approximately 50,000 clones, of which approximately 90% are seen a single time; under 0.4% belongs to the top ten. Specimen: naive CD4+ T cells from PBMCs. The subset is: naive CD4+ T cells isolated by negative enrichment. These receptors were obtained from an adult with COVID-19.

The rearrangement links TRBV19 to TRBJ2-5; maybe TRBD2 (6 bases). Germline lookup yields CDR1 LNHDA and CDR2 SQIVND (reference sequence). The CDR3 runs to 13 residues. The ends were cut back, 4 bases at V and 5 bases at J, with 11 bases in the middle. The CDR3 DNA sequence: TGTGCCAGTAGTACACGGGACTTGGAGACCCAGTACTTC. This gives the protein CASSTRDLETQYF.

This chain joins TRBV6-5 and TRBJ2-1; D gene unclear. The CDR3 spans 16 residues. The V end lost 2 bases, the J end lost 0 bases, and 11 bases lay between the germline ends. Germline V gene lookup returns CDR1 MNHEY and CDR2 SVGAGI. This CDR3 is CASSYDPRPSYNEQFF. CDR3 coding DNA: TGTGCCAGCAGTTACGACCCTCGGCCCTCCTACAATGAGCAGTTCTTC.

The chain has TRBV19 and TRBJ2-6; 10 nucleotides align to TRBD1. Losses at the gene ends were 11 bases for V and 2 bases for J; bases not matched to a gene: 9. This CDR3 comprises 16 residues. Germline CDR1 reads LNHDA; CDR2 reads SQIVND (reference sequence). The CDR3 here is CAGGDRGSPGANVLTF. The DNA for the CDR3 is TGTGCCGGAGGGGACAGGGGTTCCCCTGGGGCCAACGTCCTGACTTTC.

V gene TRBV19 combines with J gene TRBJ1-5, with TRBD1 matching 7 bases. CDR1 LNHDA and CDR2 SQIVND come from the germline V gene (reference sequence). The CDR3 contains 12 residues. After removal of 8 bases from V and 5 bases from J, the junction contained 3 bases not matched to a gene. CDR3 bases: TGTGCCAGTGTCACAGGGGATCAGCCCCAGCATTTT. Translated, it gives CASVTGDQPQHF.

The chain joins TRBV7-9 to TRBJ1-1; TRBD1 matches 7 bases. The CDR3 consists of 13 residues. J lost 12 bases, V lost 3 bases, and 10 bases had no gene match. The germline CDR1 and CDR2 sequences are SEHNR and FQNEAQ (reference sequence). The DNA for the CDR3 is TGTGCCAGCAGCTTCACCTCCGACAGGGCCACTTTCTTT. This sequence encodes CASSFTSDRATFF.

This chain uses TRBV28 with TRBJ1-5; no reliable D call. Germline CDR1 reads MDHEN; CDR2 reads SYDVKM. Trimming removed 8 bases from V and 0 bases from J, with 11 bases in between. The CDR3 is 14 amino acids. CDR3 sequence (DNA): TGTGCCAGCGTCCAAGAAAGTAGCAATCAGCCCCAGCATTTT. As protein: CASVQESSNQPQHF.

V gene TRBV9 combines with J gene TRBJ2-3; D perhaps matches TRBD2 (5 bases). Germline assignment: CDR1 SGDLS and CDR2 YYNGEE. The CDR3 has 15 amino acids. V lost 3 bases and J lost 3, with 14 bases in between. CDR3 loop: CASSAMVGSTDTQYF. The CDR3 DNA reads as TGTGCCAGCAGCGCCATGGTGGGGAGTACAGATACGCAGTATTTT.

This clone has only one observation. The chain links TRBV10-3 to TRBJ1-6; 7 bases are a match to TRBD1. The CDR3 is 15 amino acids. The trim removed 4 bases at V and 7 bases at J, leaving 7 bases unmatched. Germline V gene lookup returns CDR1 ENHRY and CDR2 SYGVKD. In DNA form, the CDR3 reads TGTGCCATCAGTGGCTACGGGACAGTGAATTCACCCCTCCACTTT. As protein: CAISGYGTVNSPLHF.

The rearrangement uses TRBV4-2 and TRBJ2-5, with 7 bases identical to TRBD1. The CDR3 loop spans 17 amino acids. Per germline, CDR1 LGHNA and CDR2 YNFKEQ. Unmatched junction bases numbered 10, after V lost 0 bases and J lost 3 bases. The DNA for the CDR3 is TGTGCCAGCAGCCAAGACCGCGGACAGGAAATAAAAGAGACCCAGTACTTC. Translation gives CASSQDRGQEIKETQYF.

This clone was counted a few times. This chain links TRBV10-3 with TRBJ2-2; D is ambiguous. The CDR3 length is 13 residues. The V and J ends lost 2 bases and 7 bases respectively, with 8 bases between them. Germline-derived CDR1 and CDR2 are ENHRY and SYGVKD. The CDR3 DNA reads as TGTGCCATCAGTGAGACAGAGTTCGGGGAGCTGTTTTTT. Translating it yields CAISETEFGELFF.

The chain joins TRBV5-1 to TRBJ2-7, with a weak D call TRBD2 (5 bases). The CDR3 loop spans 15 amino acids. Germline V CDR1 and CDR2: SGHRS, YFSETQ. V lost 3 bases and J 0 bases, leaving 13 bases between the germline ends. The CDR3 loop reads CASSSRESSSYEQYF. In DNA, the CDR3 is TGCGCCAGCAGCTCGAGGGAGTCCAGCTCCTACGAGCAGTACTTC. The whole variable domain, remainder taken from reference TRBV5-1 and TRBJ2-7, is KAGVTQTPRYLIKTRGQQVTLSCSPISGHRSVSWYQQTPGQGLQFLFEYFSETQRNKGNFPGRFSGRQFSNSRSEMNVSTLELGDSALYLCASSSRESSSYEQYFGPGTRLTVT.

V gene TRBV6-5 combines with J gene TRBJ1-4; TRBD1 matches at 8 bases. With 2 bases clipped from V and 7 bases from J, the junction kept 6 bases outside the gene matches. CDR1 is MNHEY, CDR2 SVGAGI, per germline. This CDR3 comprises 15 residues. CDR3 DNA sequence: TGTGCCAGCAGTTACATACAGGGGGAAGGTGAAAAACTGTTTTTT. Translating it yields CASSYIQGEGEKLFF.

V usage is TRBV28 and J usage is TRBJ1-2; weak D call: TRBD1 (5 bases). V lost 3 bases, J lost 0 bases, and 8 bases lay in between. The CDR3 sequence is 14 residues long. Germline assignment: CDR1 MDHEN and CDR2 SYDVKM. Here the CDR3 reads CASSFWGSNYGYTF. CDR3 nucleotides: TGTGCCAGCAGTTTCTGGGGGTCTAACTATGGCTACACCTTC.

J is TRBJ2-5 and V is TRBV28; TRBD1 agrees at 10 bases. The J segment lost 2 bases and the V segment lost 2 bases, leaving 2 bases of the junction unmatched. Germline values: CDR1 MDHEN, CDR2 SYDVKM. The CDR3 has 15 amino acids. The CDR3 nucleotides read TGTGCCAGCAGTTTACCGGGACAGGGGCAAGAGACCCAGTACTTC. Encoded protein: CASSLPGQGQETQYF.

This chain joins TRBV5-4 and TRBJ2-3, with 15 nucleotides matching TRBD2. Trimming removed 3 bases from V and 6 bases from J; junction bases left unmatched: 5. CDR1 and CDR2 (germline): SGHNT, YYREEE (reference sequence). CDR3 size: 16 residues. CDR3 nucleotides: TGTGCCAGCAGCTGGACTAGCGGGAGGGCCATCGATACGCAGTATTTT. It is translated as CASSWTSGRAIDTQYF.

The chain employs TRBV30 and TRBJ1-5, with a possible D match to TRBD1 (6 bases). Germline values: CDR1 GTSNPN, CDR2 SVGIG (reference sequence). Between the trimmed V and J ends, which lost 5 bases and 7 bases, there was a span of 24 bases. The CDR3 runs to 16 residues. CDR3 DNA: TGTGCCTGGTCCAATAGGGGGGCGGGGGCGGGACAGCCCCAGCATTTT. Translated, it gives CAWSNRGAGAGQPQHF.

The DNA for the CDR3 is TGTGCCACGGCGGGGGTGACAGGGCGATTCAATGAGCAGTTCTTC. Protein: CATAGVTGRFNEQFF. The rearrangement links TRBV24-1 to TRBJ2-1; TRBD1 or TRBD2 may be the D gene (7 bases each). This CDR3 is 15 amino acids long. V lost 10 bases and J lost 6, with 21 bases in between. The germline CDR1 and CDR2 sequences are KGHDR and SFDVKD.

This chain uses TRBV7-2 with TRBJ1-6; 12 nucleotides align to TRBD1. The V segment lost 5 bases and the J segment 8 bases; nucleotides outside the gene matches: 7. CDR3 length: 16 amino acids. Germline CDR1 reads SGHTA; CDR2 reads FQGNSA. The CDR3 DNA reads TGTGCCAGCAGCAACCGGGGACAGGGGGCCTATTCACCCCTCCACTTT. It specifies CASSNRGQGAYSPLHF.

The V call is TRBV18, the J call TRBJ1-2; D unresolved. Germline lookup yields CDR1 KGHSH and CDR2 LQKENI. This CDR3 spans 14 amino acids. The V end lost 1 base, the J end lost 3 bases, and 9 bases lay between the germline ends. The CDR3 here is CASSPRNGDYGYTF. DNA for the CDR3: TGTGCCAGCTCACCACGGAACGGAGACTATGGCTACACCTTC.

The chain employs TRBV13 and TRBJ2-1; the match to TRBD2 covers 7 bases. The germline CDR1 and CDR2 sequences are PRHDT and FYEKMQ (reference sequence). The trim removed 5 bases at V and 5 bases at J, leaving 6 bases unmatched. The CDR3 spans 14 residues. The CDR3: CASSNSAGNNEQFF. CDR3 nucleotides: TGTGCCAGCAGCAACTCAGCGGGAAACAATGAGCAGTTCTTC. The entire variable domain, with the rest obtained from reference TRBV13 and TRBJ2-1, is as follows: AAGVIQSPRHLIKEKRETATLKCYPIPRHDTVYWYQQGPGQDPQFLISFYEKMQSDKGSIPDRFSAQQFSDYHSELNMSSLELGDSALYFCASSNSAGNNEQFFGPGTRLTVL.

This clone was recorded only once. The CDR3 loop reads CASSLAGVENEQFF. CDR3 DNA: TGTGCCAGCAGCTTAGCGGGCGTTGAGAATGAGCAGTTCTTC. The chain recombines TRBV7-8 with TRBJ2-1; D unresolved. Trimming took off 0 bases at V and 7 bases at J, with 10 bases between the two ends. Germline loops: CDR1 SGHVS, CDR2 FQNEAQ. The CDR3 runs to 14 residues.

This clone was detected only a few times. V and J are TRBV15 and TRBJ2-2; D gene ambiguous. Trimming removed 0 bases from V and 4 bases from J, with 6 bases in between. The CDR3 has 14 residues. Germline CDR1 is LNHNV and CDR2 is YYDKDF (reference sequence). CDR3 loop: CATSRDRPTGELFF. The CDR3 DNA follows: TGTGCCACCAGCAGAGACCGACCCACCGGGGAGCTGTTTTTT.

The chain uses TRBV20-1 and TRBJ2-7; a possible D gene is TRBD2 (5 bases). V was cut by 3 bases and J by 2 bases, with 5 bases left in between. The CDR3 spans 11 residues. Germline V lookup: CDR1 DFQATT, CDR2 SNEGSKA (reference sequence). CDR3 region: CSAREAYEQYF. Here the CDR3 DNA reads TGCAGTGCTAGGGAGGCCTACGAGCAGTACTTC.

The DNA for the CDR3 is TGTGCCAGTAGTATAGGATCAGGTTCTGGGGCCAACGTCCTGACTTTC. Its translation: CASSIGSGSGANVLTF. This chain links TRBV19 with TRBJ2-6; D remains ambiguous. V was clipped by 1 base and J by 1 base, with 8 bases between them. This CDR3 has 16 amino acids. Looked up from germline, CDR1 is LNHDA and CDR2 is SQIVND (reference sequence).

The rearrangement uses TRBV30 and TRBJ1-5, with TRBD1 as a possible D gene (6 bases). The V end lost 2 bases, the J end lost 2 bases, and 13 bases lay between the germline ends. CDR1 is GTSNPN, CDR2 SVGIG, per germline (reference sequence). This CDR3 has 15 residues. CDR3 bases: TGTGCCTGGAGTCCCGGACAGTGGGGCAATCAGCCCCAGCATTTT. This codes for CAWSPGQWGNQPQHF.

The chain couples TRBV5-4 to TRBJ1-4; 7 bases fit TRBD1. V was pared by 3 bases and J by 7 bases, with 9 bases of the junction left unmatched. Germline V gene sequence: CDR1 SGHNT, CDR2 YYREEE (reference sequence). CDR3 size: 15 residues. The CDR3 region has the DNA TGTGCCAGCAGCTCCCGACCCGACAGGGCTGAAAAACTGTTTTTT. Amino acids: CASSSRPDRAEKLFF.

The chain has TRBV6-6 and TRBJ1-2; D gene ambiguous. CDR1 is MNHNY, CDR2 SVGAGI, per germline (reference sequence). Deletions cut 5 bases from V and 0 bases from J, with 7 bases between. The CDR3 is 13 amino acids. The CDR3 spells CASSIHTNYGYTF. As DNA, the CDR3 is TGTGCCAGCAGTATCCACACTAACTATGGCTACACCTTC.

This clone came up once. The chain couples TRBV29-1 to TRBJ1-1; TRBD1 matches 8 bases. Germline V gene sequence: CDR1 SQVTM, CDR2 ANQGSEA. The CDR3 is 17 amino acids. The ends lost 3 bases at V and 0 bases at J; junction bases unmatched: 12. CDR3 in amino acids: CSVDGEVGQGMNTEAFF. DNA for the CDR3: TGCAGCGTTGACGGAGAGGTCGGACAGGGCATGAACACTGAAGCTTTCTTT. The variable domain in full, with the rest retrieved from reference TRBV29-1 and TRBJ1-1, is SAVISQKPSRDICQRGTSLTIQCQVDSQVTMMFWYRQQPGQSLTLIATANQGSEATYESGFVIDKFPISRPNLTFSTLTVSNMSPEDSSIYLCSVDGEVGQGMNTEAFFGQGTRLTVV.

V usage is TRBV5-4 and J usage is TRBJ2-6; tentatively, D is TRBD2 (6 bases). The ends were cut back, 0 bases at V and 2 bases at J, with 12 bases in the middle. This CDR3 region has 17 residues. Germline loops: CDR1 SGHNT, CDR2 YYREEE (reference sequence). The DNA of the CDR3 is TGTGCCAGCAGCTTGGTCCCTAGCGACGCTGGGGCCAACGTCCTGACTTTC. This translates into CASSLVPSDAGANVLTF.

CDR3 loop: CASSWRQGNEQYF. The DNA of the CDR3 is TGTGCCAGCAGCTGGAGACAGGGGAACGAGCAGTACTTC. This sequence joins TRBV5-4 and TRBJ2-7; 8 bases align to TRBD1. The J segment lost 5 bases and the V segment lost 3 bases, leaving 4 bases of the junction unmatched. CDR1 and CDR2 from the germline V gene are SGHNT and YYREEE (reference sequence). CDR3 length: 13 residues.

The gene calls are TRBV5-1 and TRBJ2-6; no clear D. Germline loops: CDR1 SGHRS, CDR2 YFSETQ. The CDR3 runs 18 residues. Trimming cost V 4 bases and J 0 bases, with 17 bases left between them. CDR3 amino acids: CASSQLKGPDSGANVLTF. CDR3 coding DNA: TGCGCCAGCAGCCAACTGAAAGGGCCTGACTCTGGGGCCAACGTCCTGACTTTC.